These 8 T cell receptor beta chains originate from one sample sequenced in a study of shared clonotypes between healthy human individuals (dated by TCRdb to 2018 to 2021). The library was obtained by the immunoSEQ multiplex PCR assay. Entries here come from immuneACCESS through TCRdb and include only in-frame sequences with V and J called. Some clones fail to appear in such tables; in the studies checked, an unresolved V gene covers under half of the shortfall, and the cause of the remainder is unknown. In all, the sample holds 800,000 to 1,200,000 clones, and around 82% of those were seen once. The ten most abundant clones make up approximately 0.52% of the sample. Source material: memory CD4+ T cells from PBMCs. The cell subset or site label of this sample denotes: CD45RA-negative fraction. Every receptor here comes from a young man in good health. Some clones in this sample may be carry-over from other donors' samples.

The CDR3 protein is CASSEFSSARQEQYF. CDR3 bases: TGTGCCAGCAGTGAATTCAGTTCAGCAAGGCAAGAGCAGTACTTC. This rearrangement joins TRBV25-1 to TRBJ2-7; D uncertain. The CDR3 totals 15 residues. Germline V gene sequence: CDR1 MGHDK, CDR2 SYGVNS. The V and J ends lost 1 base and 7 bases respectively, with 17 bases between them.

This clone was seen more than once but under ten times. This CDR3 reads CASSPQRTGELFF. In nucleotides, the CDR3 is TGTGCCAGCAGTCCTCAGCGGACCGGGGAGCTGTTTTTT. The rearrangement joins TRBV6-1 to TRBJ2-2; a weak D match, TRBD2 (5 bases). The CDR3 contains 13 residues. CDR1 and CDR2 from the germline V gene are MNHNS and SASEGT. The V gene lost 5 bases and the J gene lost 5 bases, with 9 bases spanning the gap.

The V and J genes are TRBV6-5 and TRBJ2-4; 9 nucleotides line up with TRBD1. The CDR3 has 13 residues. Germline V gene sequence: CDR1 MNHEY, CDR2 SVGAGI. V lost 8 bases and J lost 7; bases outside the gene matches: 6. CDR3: CASQPGTGNIQYF. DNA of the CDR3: TGTGCCAGCCAGCCCGGGACAGGGAACATTCAGTACTTC.

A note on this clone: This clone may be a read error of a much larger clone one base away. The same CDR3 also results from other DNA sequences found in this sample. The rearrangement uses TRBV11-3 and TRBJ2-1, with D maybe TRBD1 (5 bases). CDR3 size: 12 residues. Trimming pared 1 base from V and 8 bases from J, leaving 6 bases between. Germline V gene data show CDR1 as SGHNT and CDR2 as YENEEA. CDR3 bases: TGTGCCAGCAGCTTAGGGGGCGATGAGCAGTTCTTC. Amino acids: CASSLGGDEQFF. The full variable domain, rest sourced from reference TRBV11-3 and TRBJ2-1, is EAGVVQSPRYKIIEKKQPVAFWCNPISGHNTLYWYLQNLGQGPELLIRYENEEAVDDSQLPKDRFSAERLKGVDSTLKIQPAELGDSAVYLCASSLGGDEQFFGPGTRLTVL.

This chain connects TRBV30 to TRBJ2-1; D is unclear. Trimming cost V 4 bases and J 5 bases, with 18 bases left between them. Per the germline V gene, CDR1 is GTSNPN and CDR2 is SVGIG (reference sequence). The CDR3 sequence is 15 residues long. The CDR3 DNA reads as TGTGCCTGGAAGGTCCTGGGAAAGGGCGACAATGAGCAGTTCTTC. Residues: CAWKVLGKGDNEQFF.

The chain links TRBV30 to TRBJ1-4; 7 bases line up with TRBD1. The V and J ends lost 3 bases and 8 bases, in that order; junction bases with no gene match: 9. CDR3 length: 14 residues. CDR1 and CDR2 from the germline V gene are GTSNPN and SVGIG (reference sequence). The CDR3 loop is CAWSDRALWEKLFF. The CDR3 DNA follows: TGTGCCTGGAGCGACAGGGCGTTGTGGGAAAAACTGTTTTTT. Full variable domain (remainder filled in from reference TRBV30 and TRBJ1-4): SQTIHQWPATLVQPVGSPLSLECTVEGTSNPNLYWYRQAAGRGLQLLFYSVGIGQISSEVPQNLSASRPQDRQFILSSKKLLLSDSGFYLCAWSDRALWEKLFFGSGTQLSVL.

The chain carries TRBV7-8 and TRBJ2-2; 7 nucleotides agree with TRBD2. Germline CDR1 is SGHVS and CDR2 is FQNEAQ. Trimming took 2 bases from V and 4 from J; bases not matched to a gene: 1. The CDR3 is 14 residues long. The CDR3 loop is CASSLLAATGELFF. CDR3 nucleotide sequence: TGTGCCAGCAGCTTACTAGCGGCCACCGGGGAGCTGTTTTTT.

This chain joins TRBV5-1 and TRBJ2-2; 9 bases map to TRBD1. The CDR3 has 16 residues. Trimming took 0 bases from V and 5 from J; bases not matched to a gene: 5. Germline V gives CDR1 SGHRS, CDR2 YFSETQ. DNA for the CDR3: TGCGCCAGCAGCTTGGCCAGACAGGGGGTAACCGGGGAGCTGTTTTTT. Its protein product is CASSLARQGVTGELFF. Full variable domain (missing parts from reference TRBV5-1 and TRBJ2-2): KAGVTQTPRYLIKTRGQQVTLSCSPISGHRSVSWYQQTPGQGLQFLFEYFSETQRNKGNFPGRFSGRQFSNSRSEMNVSTLELGDSALYLCASSLARQGVTGELFFGEGSRLTVL.